The 3 T cell receptor beta chains below were found in one sample sequenced in a study of STAT3 mutations in large granular lymphocyte leukemia. The antigens these receptors bind are not known. Findings and limits, study-wide: Every T-LGLL patient had at least one immunodominant TCRbeta clonotype.

Sequenced by immunoSEQ multiplex PCR; TCRdb stores in-frame clones only, minus some. Of under 6,500 clones listed, about three quarters are singletons. Material for sequencing was peripheral blood mononuclear cells. The receptors derive from a man aged 35 to 55 with T-cell large granular lymphocyte leukemia. Some clones in this sample may be carry-over from other donors' samples.

The chain carries TRBV5-1 and TRBJ1-1; 11 nucleotides align to TRBD1. Germline V gene lookup returns CDR1 SGHRS and CDR2 YFSETQ. The CDR3 length is 13 residues. Germline trimming cut 4 bases from V and 10 bases from J; bases unmatched to any gene: 6. CDR3 residues: CASSQGTGGSAFF. The CDR3 region has the DNA TGCGCCAGCAGCCAAGGGACAGGGGGTTCAGCTTTCTTT.

The J gene is TRBJ2-7, the V gene TRBV28; 7 bases are shared with TRBD1. V gave up 8 bases and J gave up 7 bases; unmatched junction bases: 5. The germline CDR1 and CDR2 sequences are MDHEN and SYDVKM. The CDR3 has 11 residues. DNA for the CDR3: TGTGCCAGCTACAGGGGTTGGGAGCAGTACTTC. It translates to CASYRGWEQYF.

The V and J genes are TRBV29-1 and TRBJ1-5; D uncertain. Germline-derived CDR1 and CDR2 are SQVTM and ANQGSEA. V was pared by 4 bases and J by 1 base, with 8 bases between. This CDR3 is 13 amino acids long. This CDR3 is CSVAQRSNQPQHF. CDR3 bases: TGCAGCGTTGCACAGAGGAGCAATCAGCCCCAGCATTTT. Using reference TRBV29-1 and TRBJ1-5 for the parts outside the CDR3, the full variable domain is SAVISQKPSRDICQRGTSLTIQCQVDSQVTMMFWYRQQPGQSLTLIATANQGSEATYESGFVIDKFPISRPNLTFSTLTVSNMSPEDSSIYLCSVAQRSNQPQHFGDGTRLSIL.